Listed here are 19 T cell receptor beta chains from one sample, sequenced in a study of identical twins. One entry per CDR3 protein results from TCRdb running MiXCR on the 5' RACE reads. The table lists around 340,000 distinct CDR3 sequences, roughly 9% of them singletons. The sequenced sample consisted of naive T cells sorted from blood. The receptors stem from a woman in her fifties or sixties in good health.

This clonotype has only a few counts. This chain joins TRBV20-1 and TRBJ2-3, with D perhaps being TRBD1 or TRBD2 (5 bases each). This CDR3 spans 14 amino acids. CDR1 is DFQATT and CDR2 is SNEGSKA in the germline V gene (reference sequence). Trimming removed 5 bases at V and 2 bases at J, with 14 bases between. This CDR3 reads CSAGDHSLTDTQYF. The CDR3 nucleotides are TGCAGTGCTGGGGACCACAGCCTCACAGATACGCAGTATTTT.

This clonotype was found a few times. The rearrangement joins TRBV20-1 to TRBJ1-2; no firm D call. V lost 0 bases to trimming and J lost 3 bases, with 5 bases between them. CDR3 length: 12 residues. Germline V gives CDR1 DFQATT, CDR2 SNEGSKA (reference sequence). DNA for the CDR3: TGCAGTGCTAGAGATAATGACTATGGCTACACCTTC. This translates into CSARDNDYGYTF.

This clonotype was counted between two and nine times. V usage is TRBV29-1 and J usage is TRBJ2-1, with 10 bases fitting TRBD2. This CDR3 has 17 residues. Germline-derived CDR1 and CDR2 are SQVTM and ANQGSEA. With 4 bases clipped from V and 8 bases from J, the junction kept 17 bases outside the gene matches. CDR3 amino acids: CSVAGSGASGSFDEQFF. The CDR3 DNA follows: TGCAGCGTTGCAGGGTCTGGGGCTAGCGGGAGTTTCGATGAGCAGTTCTTC.

This clonotype was found a few times. The chain has TRBV6-1 and TRBJ1-4, with D possibly TRBD1 on 5 matching bases. This CDR3 has 11 residues. Trimming shortened V by 7 bases and J by 8 bases, and 8 bases separated the two germline ends. The germline V gene has CDR1 MNHNS and CDR2 SASEGT. CDR3 protein: CASTSGEKLFF. CDR3 nucleotide sequence: TGTGCCAGCACTTCAGGGGAAAAACTGTTTTTT.

This clonotype was counted at least ten times. The chain joins TRBV29-1 to TRBJ2-1; TRBD2 matches at 13 bases. V was pared by 7 bases and J by 8 bases, with 20 bases of the junction left unmatched. CDR1 and CDR2 (germline): SQVTM, ANQGSEA. The CDR3 totals 18 residues. The CDR3 DNA reads TGCAGCGCGACTGGACTAGCGGGAGCTAACTTGTTTGAGCATGAGCAGTTCTTC. Amino acid sequence: CSATGLAGANLFEHEQFF.

This clonotype was counted ten times or more. The J gene is TRBJ2-2, the V gene TRBV5-1; D is ambiguous. CDR3 length: 17 amino acids. V shed 1 base and J shed 0 bases, with 13 bases lying between them. Germline-derived CDR1 and CDR2 are SGHRS and YFSETQ. CDR3 bases: TGCGCCAGCAGCTTGTTTAGGGTCAAGGCGAACACCGGGGAGCTGTTTTTT. This gives the protein CASSLFRVKANTGELFF.

The sample holds a few counts of this clonotype. This chain uses TRBV5-5 with TRBJ2-1, with 14 bases aligning to TRBD2. V lost 0 bases to trimming and J lost 0 bases; unmatched junction nucleotides: 11. CDR1 is SGHKS and CDR2 is YYEKEE in the germline V gene (reference sequence). There are 21 residues in the CDR3. DNA for the CDR3: TGTGCCAGCAGCTTGGCCGGACTAGCGGGAGGACCGCGGAGCTCCTACAATGAGCAGTTCTTC. Protein sequence: CASSLAGLAGGPRSSYNEQFF.

A few counts support this clonotype. As DNA, the CDR3 is TGTGCCAGCAGTCGACTAGCGCAATCTAGCACAGATACGCAGTATTTT. Its protein product is CASSRLAQSSTDTQYF. This chain joins TRBV12-3 or TRBV12-4 and TRBJ2-3; 8 bases are shared with TRBD2. The J segment lost 0 bases and the V segment lost 5 bases, leaving 7 bases of the junction unmatched. The CDR3 runs to 16 residues.

In its sample, this clonotype was seen many times. The rearrangement joins TRBV20-1 to TRBJ2-1; a possible D gene is TRBD1 (6 bases). V was cut by 0 bases and J by 9 bases, with 18 bases left in between. This CDR3 has 15 residues. Germline V gives CDR1 DFQATT, CDR2 SNEGSKA (reference sequence). In DNA form, the CDR3 reads TGCAGTGCTAGAGATAGGGTAGAACTAGGGGGTGAGCAGTTCTTC. Protein sequence: CSARDRVELGGEQFF.

The chain employs TRBV6-5 and TRBJ2-7; the match to TRBD1 covers 8 bases. The CDR3 covers 14 residues. Looked up from germline, CDR1 is MNHEY and CDR2 is SVGAGI. V lost 6 bases to trimming and J lost 5 bases; unmatched junction nucleotides: 9. The CDR3 DNA is TGTGCCAGCAGCGAGACCGGGACAGGTCACGAGCAGTACTTC. It codes for CASSETGTGHEQYF.

J is TRBJ2-3 and V is TRBV7-3; D not resolved. With 0 bases removed from V and 0 bases from J, the gap between germline ends came to 10 bases. The CDR3 sequence is 16 residues long. Germline values: CDR1 SGHTA, CDR2 FQGTGA. The CDR3 sequence: CASSLTITSSTDTQYF. As DNA, the CDR3 is TGTGCCAGCAGCTTAACAATCACCTCTAGCACAGATACGCAGTATTTT.

Ten or more counts support this clonotype. The chain is built from TRBV28 and TRBJ2-2, with D possibly matching TRBD2 (5 bases). The CDR3 loop spans 16 amino acids. CDR1 is MDHEN, CDR2 SYDVKM, per germline. Trimming stripped 4 bases from V and 6 bases from J, with 18 bases between. The CDR3 loop reads CASSSLTRINSGELFF. DNA for the CDR3: TGTGCCAGCAGTTCCCTTACTAGAATCAACTCCGGGGAGCTGTTTTTT.

This clonotype was counted a few times. The J gene is TRBJ2-7, the V gene TRBV12-3 or TRBV12-4; maybe TRBD2 (5 bases). The CDR3 loop spans 13 amino acids. Trimming removed 1 base from V and 7 bases from J, with 11 bases in between. The CDR3 here is CASSLDWTWEQYF. The CDR3 nucleotides are TGTGCCAGCAGTTTAGACTGGACTTGGGAGCAGTACTTC.

The table lists this clonotype with many counts. One junction end does not reproduce the germline sequence, and a read error may be involved. The chain is built from TRBV7-7 and TRBJ2-5; 8 positions agree with TRBD2. CDR1 SSHAT and CDR2 FNYEAQ come from the germline V gene (reference sequence). This CDR3 is built from 14 residues. The CDR3 is CASSLSGLGETQYF. The CDR3 DNA follows: TGTGCTAGCAGCCTATCGGGACTAGGGGAGACCCAGTACTTC.

This clonotype appeared a few times. This rearrangement joins TRBV5-1 to TRBJ2-1; 7 nucleotides match TRBD2. The V gene end was trimmed by 7 bases and the J gene end by 0 bases; junction bases not matched to a gene: 7. Looked up from germline, CDR1 is SGHRS and CDR2 is YFSETQ. The CDR3 spans 15 residues. The chain's CDR3 is CASCTGTTSYNEQFF. The CDR3 region has the DNA TGCGCCAGCTGCACCGGGACTACCTCCTACAATGAGCAGTTCTTC.

This clonotype was seen only a few times. The chain is built from TRBV7-9 and TRBJ2-2; D ambiguous. CDR1 and CDR2 (germline): SEHNR, FQNEAQ (reference sequence). The V gene lost 8 bases and the J gene lost 4 bases, with 11 bases spanning the gap. The CDR3 runs to 13 residues. The CDR3 bases are TGTGCCAGCGGGCCGGCCCCCACCGGGGAGCTGTTTTTT. Its translation is CASGPAPTGELFF.

The V call is TRBV7-2, the J call TRBJ1-2; the D is unclear. CDR1 is SGHTA and CDR2 is FQGNSA in the germline V gene. V was clipped by 6 bases and J by 8 bases, with 16 bases between them. CDR3 length: 13 amino acids. CDR3 bases: TGTGCCAGCAGTGTACACCAGGAGGGAGGCTACACCTTC. It yields the protein CASSVHQEGGYTF. Complete variable domain (other parts from reference TRBV7-2 and TRBJ1-2): GAGVSQSPSNKVTEKGKDVELRCDPISGHTALYWYRQSLGQGLEFLIYFQGNSAPDKSGLPSDRFSAERTGGSVSTLTIQRTQQEDSAVYLCASSVHQEGGYTFGSGTRLTVV.

This clonotype was counted ten times or more. J is TRBJ2-1 and V is TRBV11-2; D is uncertain. The germline V and J ends were trimmed by 7 bases and 0 bases, with 10 bases remaining between them. Germline V gives CDR1 SGHAT, CDR2 FQNNGV. The CDR3 covers 14 residues. The CDR3 here is CASTDLSSYNEQFF. The DNA for the CDR3 is TGTGCCAGCACCGACCTGAGCTCCTACAATGAGCAGTTCTTC.

This clonotype was seen a handful of times. The rearrangement links TRBV24-1 to TRBJ2-5, with unresolved D. Per germline, CDR1 KGHDR and CDR2 SFDVKD. The CDR3 totals 16 residues. V was shortened by 1 base and J by 0 bases, with 11 bases between the two germline ends. The CDR3 nucleotides read TGTGCCACCAGTGATTTCGGGCAAGGGTACCAAGAGACCCAGTACTTC. Its translation is CATSDFGQGYQETQYF.